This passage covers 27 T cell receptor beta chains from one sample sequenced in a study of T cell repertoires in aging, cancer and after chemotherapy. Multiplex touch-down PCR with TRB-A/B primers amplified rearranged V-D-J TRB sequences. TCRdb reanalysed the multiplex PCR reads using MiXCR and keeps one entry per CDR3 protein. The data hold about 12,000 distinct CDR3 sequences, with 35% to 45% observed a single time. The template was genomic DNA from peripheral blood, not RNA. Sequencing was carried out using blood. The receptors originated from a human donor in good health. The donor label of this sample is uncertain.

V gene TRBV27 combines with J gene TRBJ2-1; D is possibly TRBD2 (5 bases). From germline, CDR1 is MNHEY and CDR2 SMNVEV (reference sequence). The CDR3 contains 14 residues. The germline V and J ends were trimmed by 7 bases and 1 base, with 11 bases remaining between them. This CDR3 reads CASTPGISYNEQFF. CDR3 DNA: TGTGCCAGCACCCCCGGGATTTCCTACAATGAGCAGTTCTTC.

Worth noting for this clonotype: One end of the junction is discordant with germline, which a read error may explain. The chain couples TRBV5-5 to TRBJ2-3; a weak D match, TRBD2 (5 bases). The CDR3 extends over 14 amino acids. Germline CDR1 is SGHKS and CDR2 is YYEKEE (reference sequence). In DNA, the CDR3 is TGCGCCAGCAGCTTGGCCGGGGGCACAGATACGCAGTATTTT. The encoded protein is CASSLAGGTDTQYF. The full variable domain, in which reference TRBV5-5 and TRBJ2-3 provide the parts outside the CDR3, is DAGVTQSPTHLIKTRGQQVTLRCSPISGHKSVSWYQQVLGQGPQFIFQYYEKEERGRGNFPDRFSARQFPNYSSELNVNALLLGDSALYLCASSLAGGTDTQYFGPGTRLTVL.

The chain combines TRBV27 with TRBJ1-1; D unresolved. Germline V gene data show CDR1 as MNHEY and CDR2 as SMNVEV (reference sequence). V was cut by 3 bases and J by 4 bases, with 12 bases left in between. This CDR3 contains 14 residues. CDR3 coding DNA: TGTGCCAGCAGTTTGGCCGCCGGAGTCACTGAAGCTTTCTTT. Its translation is CASSLAAGVTEAFF.

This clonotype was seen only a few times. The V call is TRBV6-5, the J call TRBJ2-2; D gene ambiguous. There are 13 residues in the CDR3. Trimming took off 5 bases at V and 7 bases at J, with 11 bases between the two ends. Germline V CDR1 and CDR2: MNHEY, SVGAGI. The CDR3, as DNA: TGTGCCAGCAGTGAGTTCGGAAGCGGGGAGCTGTTTTTT. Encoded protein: CASSEFGSGELFF.

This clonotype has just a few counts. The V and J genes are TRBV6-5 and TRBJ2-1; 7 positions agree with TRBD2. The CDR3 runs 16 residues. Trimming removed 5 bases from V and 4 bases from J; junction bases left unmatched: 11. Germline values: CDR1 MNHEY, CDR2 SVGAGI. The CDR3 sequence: CASSRLLARVYNEQFF. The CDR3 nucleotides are TGTGCCAGCAGTCGCCTACTAGCGAGGGTATACAATGAGCAGTTCTTC.

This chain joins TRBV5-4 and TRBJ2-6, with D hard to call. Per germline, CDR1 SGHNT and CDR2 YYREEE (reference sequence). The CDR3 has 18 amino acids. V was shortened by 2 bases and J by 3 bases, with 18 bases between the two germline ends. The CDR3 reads CASSFSLLRHGGANVLTF. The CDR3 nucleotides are TGTGCCAGCAGCTTTTCTCTCCTTCGACACGGTGGGGCCAACGTCCTGACTTTC.

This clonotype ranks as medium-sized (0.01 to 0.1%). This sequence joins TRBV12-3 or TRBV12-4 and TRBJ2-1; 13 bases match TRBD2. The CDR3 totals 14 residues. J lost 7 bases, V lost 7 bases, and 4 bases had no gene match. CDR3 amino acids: CASTLGLAGNEQFF. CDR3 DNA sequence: TGTGCCAGCACCCTGGGACTAGCGGGGAATGAGCAGTTCTTC.

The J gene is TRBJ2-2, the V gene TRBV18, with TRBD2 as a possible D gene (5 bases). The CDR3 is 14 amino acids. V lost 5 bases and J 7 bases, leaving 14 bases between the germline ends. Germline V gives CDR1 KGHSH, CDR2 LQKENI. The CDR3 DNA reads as TGTGCCAGCTCAACCCCGGACTTGTTCGGGGAGCTGTTTTTT. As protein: CASSTPDLFGELFF.

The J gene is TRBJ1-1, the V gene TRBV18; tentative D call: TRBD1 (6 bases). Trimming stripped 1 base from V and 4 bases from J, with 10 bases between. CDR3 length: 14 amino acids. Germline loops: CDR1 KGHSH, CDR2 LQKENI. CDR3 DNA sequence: TGTGCCAGCTCACCACTTCAGGGGAGCACTGAAGCTTTCTTT. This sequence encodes CASSPLQGSTEAFF.

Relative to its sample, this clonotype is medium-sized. CDR3 bases: TGCAGCGTCAAAGGGGACAGAGGCTACGAGCAGTACTTC. This encodes CSVKGDRGYEQYF. This chain joins TRBV29-1 and TRBJ2-7, with 7 bases identical to TRBD1. Per the germline V gene, CDR1 is SQVTM and CDR2 is ANQGSEA. Trimming at V came to 6 bases and at J to 3 bases, leaving 8 bases not matched to a gene. This CDR3 contains 13 residues.

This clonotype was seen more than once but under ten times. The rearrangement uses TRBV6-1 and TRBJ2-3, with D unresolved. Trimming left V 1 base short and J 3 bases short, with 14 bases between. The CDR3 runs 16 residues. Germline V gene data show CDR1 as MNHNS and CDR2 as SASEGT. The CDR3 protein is CASSEVARYSTDTQYF. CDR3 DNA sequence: TGTGCCAGCAGTGAAGTAGCCAGATATAGTACAGATACGCAGTATTTT.

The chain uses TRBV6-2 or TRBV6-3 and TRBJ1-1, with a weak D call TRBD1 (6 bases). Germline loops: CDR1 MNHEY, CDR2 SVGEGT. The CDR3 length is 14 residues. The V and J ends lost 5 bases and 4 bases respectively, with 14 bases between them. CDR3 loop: CASSQTQGLTEAFF. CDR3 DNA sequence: TGTGCCAGCAGTCAGACACAGGGACTCACTGAAGCTTTCTTT.

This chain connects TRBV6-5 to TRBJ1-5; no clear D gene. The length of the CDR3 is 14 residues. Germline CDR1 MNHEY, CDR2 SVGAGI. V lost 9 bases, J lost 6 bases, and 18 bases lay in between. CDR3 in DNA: TGTGCCAGTGGGGTCGCGGGAAATGGTCAGCCCCAGCATTTT. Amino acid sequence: CASGVAGNGQPQHF.

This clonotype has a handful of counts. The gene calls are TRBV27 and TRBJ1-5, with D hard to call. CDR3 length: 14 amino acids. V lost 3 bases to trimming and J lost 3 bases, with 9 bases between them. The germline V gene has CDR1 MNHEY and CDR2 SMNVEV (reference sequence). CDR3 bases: TGTGCCAGCAGTTTTCGAGGATACAATCAGCCCCAGCATTTT. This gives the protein CASSFRGYNQPQHF.

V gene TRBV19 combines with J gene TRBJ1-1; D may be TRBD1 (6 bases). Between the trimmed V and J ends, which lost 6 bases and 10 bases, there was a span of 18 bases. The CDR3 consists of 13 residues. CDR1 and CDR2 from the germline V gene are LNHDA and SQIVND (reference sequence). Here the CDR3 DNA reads TGTGCCAGTAGGGGTCCCGGGGGCGCGGGAGCTTTCTTT. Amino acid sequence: CASRGPGGAGAFF.

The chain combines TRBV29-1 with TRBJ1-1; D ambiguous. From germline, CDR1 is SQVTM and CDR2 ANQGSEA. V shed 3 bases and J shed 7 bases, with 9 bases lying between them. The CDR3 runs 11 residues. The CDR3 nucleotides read TGCAGCGTTGATGAAGGGATTGAAGCTTTCTTT. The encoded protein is CSVDEGIEAFF.

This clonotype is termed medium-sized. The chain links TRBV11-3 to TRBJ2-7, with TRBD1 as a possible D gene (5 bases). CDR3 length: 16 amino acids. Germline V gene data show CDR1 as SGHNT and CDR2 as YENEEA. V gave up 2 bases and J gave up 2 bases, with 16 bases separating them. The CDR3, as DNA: TGTGCCAGCAGCTTAAGCGTGGGGCCGCCCCCCTACGAGCAGTACTTC. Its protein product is CASSLSVGPPPYEQYF.

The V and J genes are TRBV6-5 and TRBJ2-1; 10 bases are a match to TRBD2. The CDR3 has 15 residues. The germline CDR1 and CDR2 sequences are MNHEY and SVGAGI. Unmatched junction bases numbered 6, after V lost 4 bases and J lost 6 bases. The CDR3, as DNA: TGTGCCAGCAGTTCCCTAGCGGGAGTGGCCAATGAGCAGTTCTTC. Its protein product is CASSSLAGVANEQFF.

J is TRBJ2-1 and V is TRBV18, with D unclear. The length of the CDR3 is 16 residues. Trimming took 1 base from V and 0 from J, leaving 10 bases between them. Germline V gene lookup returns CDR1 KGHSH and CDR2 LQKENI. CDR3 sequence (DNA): TGTGCCAGCTCACCACTCCCTGTAAGCTCCTACAATGAGCAGTTCTTC. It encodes CASSPLPVSSYNEQFF.

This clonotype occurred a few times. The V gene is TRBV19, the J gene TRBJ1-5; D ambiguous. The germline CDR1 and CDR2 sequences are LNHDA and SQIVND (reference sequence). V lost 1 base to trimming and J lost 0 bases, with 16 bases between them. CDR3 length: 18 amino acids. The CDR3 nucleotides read TGTGCCAGTAGTATAGGGGTCAGAAGGTTTAGTAGCAATCAGCCCCAGCATTTT. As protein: CASSIGVRRFSSNQPQHF.

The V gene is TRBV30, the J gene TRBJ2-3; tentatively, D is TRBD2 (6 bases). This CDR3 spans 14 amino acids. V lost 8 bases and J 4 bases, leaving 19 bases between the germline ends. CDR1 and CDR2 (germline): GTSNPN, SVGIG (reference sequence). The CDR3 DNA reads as TGTGCCATAGCGCCGGGACGCGGGGCAGATACGCAGTATTTT. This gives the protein CAIAPGRGADTQYF. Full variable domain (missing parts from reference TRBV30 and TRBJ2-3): SQTIHQWPATLVQPVGSPLSLECTVEGTSNPNLYWYRQAAGRGLQLLFYSVGIGQISSEVPQNLSASRPQDRQFILSSKKLLLSDSGFYLCAIAPGRGADTQYFGPGTRLTVL.

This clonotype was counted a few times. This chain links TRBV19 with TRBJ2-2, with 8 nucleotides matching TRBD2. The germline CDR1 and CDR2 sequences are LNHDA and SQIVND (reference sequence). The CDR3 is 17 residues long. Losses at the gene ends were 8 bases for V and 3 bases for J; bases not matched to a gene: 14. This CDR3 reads CASGLEGRGAYTGELFF. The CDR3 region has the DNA TGTGCCAGTGGCCTGGAGGGGCGGGGGGCTTACACCGGGGAGCTGTTTTTT.

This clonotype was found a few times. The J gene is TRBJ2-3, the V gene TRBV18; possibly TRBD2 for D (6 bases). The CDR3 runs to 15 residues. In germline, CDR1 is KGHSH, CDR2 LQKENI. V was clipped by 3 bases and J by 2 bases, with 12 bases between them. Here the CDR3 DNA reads TGTGCCAGCTCACCTGGCGGGACGACCACAGATACGCAGTATTTT. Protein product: CASSPGGTTTDTQYF.

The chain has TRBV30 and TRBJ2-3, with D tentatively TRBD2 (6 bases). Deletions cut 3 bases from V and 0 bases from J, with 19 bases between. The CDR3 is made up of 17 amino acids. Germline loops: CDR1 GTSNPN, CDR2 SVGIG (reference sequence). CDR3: CAWRRAGRPTSTDTQYF. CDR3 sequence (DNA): TGTGCCTGGAGACGGGCGGGGAGACCAACTAGCACAGATACGCAGTATTTT.

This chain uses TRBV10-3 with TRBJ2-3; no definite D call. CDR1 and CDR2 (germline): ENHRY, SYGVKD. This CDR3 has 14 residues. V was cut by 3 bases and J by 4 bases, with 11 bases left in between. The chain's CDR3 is CAISDVLEADTQYF. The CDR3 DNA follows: TGTGCCATCAGTGATGTGCTAGAGGCAGATACGCAGTATTTT.

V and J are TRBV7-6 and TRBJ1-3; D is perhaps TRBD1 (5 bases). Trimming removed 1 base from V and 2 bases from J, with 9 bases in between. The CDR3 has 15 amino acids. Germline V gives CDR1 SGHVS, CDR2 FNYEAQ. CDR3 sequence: CASSLDRRAGNTIYF. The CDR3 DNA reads TGTGCCAGCAGCTTAGACAGGAGGGCTGGAAACACCATATATTTT.

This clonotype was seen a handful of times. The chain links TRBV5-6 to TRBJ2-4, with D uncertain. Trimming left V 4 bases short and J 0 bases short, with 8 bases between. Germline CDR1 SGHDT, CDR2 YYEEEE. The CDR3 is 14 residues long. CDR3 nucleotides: TGTGCCAGCAGCATGGTTCTAGCCAAAAACATTCAGTACTTC. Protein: CASSMVLAKNIQYF.